A single sample gave rise to the 8 T cell receptor beta chains below, sequenced in a study of metastatic and nonmetastatic thyroid tumors (TCRdb year 2020). Receptor amplification or capture employed PCR. The data were produced on an Illumina HiSeq 4000. Using fastp trimming at Q25 and MiXCR clonotype assembly, TCRdb reanalyzed the public sequencing data and kept in-frame beta chains. Recorded for this sample are around 23,000 clones; about 30% of them occurred a single time. Of the sample, approximately 14% falls within the top ten clones. Before undergoing thyroid surgery, none of the patients had been given any kind of treatment. Sequencing was carried out using tumor tissue. The receptors stem from a male donor with papillary thyroid cancer or a benign thyroid nodule (not recorded which). Some clones in this sample may be carry-over from other donors' samples.

This clone occurred a few times. The chain uses TRBV28 and TRBJ2-7; D is uncertain. Germline assignment: CDR1 MDHEN and CDR2 SYDVKM. The CDR3 is 13 amino acids. V was pared by 3 bases and J by 5 bases, with 11 bases between. CDR3 in amino acids: CASSFQTRNEQYF. The CDR3 bases are TGTGCCAGCAGTTTCCAGACACGGAACGAGCAGTACTTC.

About this clone: At one end, the junction sequence differs from germline, possibly due to a read error. The rearrangement uses TRBV30 and TRBJ1-2, with D unresolved. Germline V CDR1 and CDR2: GTSNPN, SVGIG (reference sequence). The CDR3 is 12 amino acids. CDR3 amino acids: CAWSATTDGYTF. The CDR3 DNA follows: TGCGCCTGGAGCGCAACGACGGATGGCTACACCTTC. The full variable domain, rest sourced from reference TRBV30 and TRBJ1-2, is SQTIHQWPATLVQPVGSPLSLECTVEGTSNPNLYWYRQAAGRGLQLLFYSVGIGQISSEVPQNLSASRPQDRQFILSSKKLLLSDSGFYLCAWSATTDGYTFGSGTRLTVV.

This clone has a count of ten or more. The V gene is TRBV7-6, the J gene TRBJ2-1; D may be TRBD1 (6 bases). The germline V gene encodes CDR1 SGHVS and CDR2 FNYEAQ. Between the trimmed V and J ends, which lost 2 bases and 4 bases, there was a span of 15 bases. CDR3 length: 16 residues. The chain's CDR3 is CASSLRDRTSYNEQFF. The CDR3 nucleotides are TGTGCCAGCAGCTTAAGAGACAGGACTTCTTACAATGAGCAGTTCTTC.

This clone was seen more than once but under ten times. V and J are TRBV7-9 and TRBJ1-1; D remains unclear. The CDR3 consists of 15 residues. The germline V gene has CDR1 SEHNR and CDR2 FQNEAQ (reference sequence). V shed 1 base and J shed 3 bases, with 12 bases lying between them. CDR3 amino acids: CASSLEAGRHTEAFF. The CDR3 nucleotides are TGTGCCAGCAGCTTAGAGGCAGGTCGGCACACTGAAGCTTTCTTT.

V is TRBV3-1 and J is TRBJ1-5, with 8 bases matching TRBD1. Looked up from germline, CDR1 is LGHDT and CDR2 is YNNKEL (reference sequence). V lost 4 bases and J lost 7; bases outside the gene matches: 3. This CDR3 has 13 amino acids. The CDR3 loop is CASSLTGDQPQHF. CDR3 nucleotides: TGTGCCAGCAGCCTGACAGGGGACCAGCCCCAGCATTTT.

A note on this clone: The sample contains more than one DNA sequence encoding this CDR3. The rearrangement links TRBV3-1 to TRBJ2-2, with D possibly being TRBD1 or TRBD2 (5 bases each). The ends were cut back, 1 base at V and 3 bases at J, with 9 bases in the middle. This CDR3 spans 15 amino acids. The germline CDR1 and CDR2 sequences are LGHDT and YNNKEL (reference sequence). The CDR3 here is CASSQGDRHTGELFF. As DNA, the CDR3 is TGTGCCAGCAGCCAAGGGGACCGACACACCGGGGAGCTGTTTTTT.

J is TRBJ1-1 and V is TRBV7-9; a weak D match, TRBD1 (5 bases). CDR1 is SEHNR and CDR2 is FQNEAQ in the germline V gene (reference sequence). V lost 3 bases to trimming and J lost 3 bases, with 8 bases between them. The CDR3 sequence is 13 residues long. CDR3 residues: CASSLQGHTEAFF. The DNA of the CDR3 is TGTGCCAGCAGCTTGCAGGGCCACACTGAAGCTTTCTTT.

The chain combines TRBV14 with TRBJ2-1; 15 bases fit TRBD2. Germline V gene lookup returns CDR1 SGHDN and CDR2 FVKESK. Trimming cost V 6 bases and J 8 bases; bases outside gene matches: 11. The CDR3 is made up of 17 amino acids. As DNA, the CDR3 is TGTGCCAGCAGGGATGGACGGACTAGCGGGAGGGGGGATGAGCAGTTCTTC. Encoded protein: CASRDGRTSGRGDEQFF.